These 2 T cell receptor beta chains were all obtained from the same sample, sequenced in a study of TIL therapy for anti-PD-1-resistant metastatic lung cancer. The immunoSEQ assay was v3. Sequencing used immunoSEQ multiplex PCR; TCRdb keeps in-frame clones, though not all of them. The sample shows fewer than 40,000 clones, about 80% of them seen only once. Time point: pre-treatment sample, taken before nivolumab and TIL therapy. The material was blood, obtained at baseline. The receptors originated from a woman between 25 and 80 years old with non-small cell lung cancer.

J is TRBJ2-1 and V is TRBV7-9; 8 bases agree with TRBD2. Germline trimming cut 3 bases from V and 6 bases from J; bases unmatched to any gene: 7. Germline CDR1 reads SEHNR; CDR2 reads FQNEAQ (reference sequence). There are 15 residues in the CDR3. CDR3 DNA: TGTGCCAGCAGCTTGGGATTAGCGGGGTTCAATGAGCAGTTCTTC. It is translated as CASSLGLAGFNEQFF. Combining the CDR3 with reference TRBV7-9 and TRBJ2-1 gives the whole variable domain DTGVSQNPRHKITKRGQNVTFRCDPISEHNRLYWYRQTLGQGPEFLTYFQNEAQLEKSRLLSDRFSAERPKGSFSTLEIQRTEQGDSAMYLCASSLGLAGFNEQFFGPGTRLTVL.

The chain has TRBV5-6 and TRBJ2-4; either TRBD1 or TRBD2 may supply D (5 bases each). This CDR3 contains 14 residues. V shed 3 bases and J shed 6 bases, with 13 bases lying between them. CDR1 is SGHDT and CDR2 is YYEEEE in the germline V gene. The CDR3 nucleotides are TGTGCCAGCAGCTCGGGGCAGTTGGGAAACATTCAGTACTTC. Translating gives CASSSGQLGNIQYF.